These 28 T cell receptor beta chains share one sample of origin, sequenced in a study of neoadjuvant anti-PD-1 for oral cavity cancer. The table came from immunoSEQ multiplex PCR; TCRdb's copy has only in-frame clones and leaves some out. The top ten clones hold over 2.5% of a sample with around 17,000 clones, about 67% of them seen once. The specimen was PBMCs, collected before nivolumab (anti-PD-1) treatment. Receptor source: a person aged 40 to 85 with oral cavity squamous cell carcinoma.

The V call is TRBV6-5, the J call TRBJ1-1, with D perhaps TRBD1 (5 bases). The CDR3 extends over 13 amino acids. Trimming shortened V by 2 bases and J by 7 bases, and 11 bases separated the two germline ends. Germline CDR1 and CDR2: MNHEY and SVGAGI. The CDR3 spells CASSYEGTGEAFF. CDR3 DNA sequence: TGTGCCAGCAGTTACGAAGGGACCGGTGAAGCTTTCTTT.

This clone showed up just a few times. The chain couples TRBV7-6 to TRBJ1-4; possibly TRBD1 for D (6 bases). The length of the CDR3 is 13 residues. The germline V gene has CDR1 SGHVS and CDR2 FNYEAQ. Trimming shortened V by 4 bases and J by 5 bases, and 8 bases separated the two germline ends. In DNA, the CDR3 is TGTGCCAGCAGCTATACAGGGAATGAAAAACTGTTTTTT. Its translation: CASSYTGNEKLFF. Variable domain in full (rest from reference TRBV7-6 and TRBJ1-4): GAGVSQSPRYKVTKRGQDVALRCDPISGHVSLYWYRQALGQGPEFLTYFNYEAQQDKSGLPNDRFSAERPEGSISTLTIQRTEQRDSAMYRCASSYTGNEKLFFGSGTQLSVL.

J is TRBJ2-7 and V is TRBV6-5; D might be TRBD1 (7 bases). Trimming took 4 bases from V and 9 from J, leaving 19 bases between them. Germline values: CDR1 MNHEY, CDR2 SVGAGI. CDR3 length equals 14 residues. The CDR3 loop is CASSFRGDASGQYF. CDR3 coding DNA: TGTGCCAGCAGTTTCAGGGGGGATGCAAGCGGGCAGTACTTC.

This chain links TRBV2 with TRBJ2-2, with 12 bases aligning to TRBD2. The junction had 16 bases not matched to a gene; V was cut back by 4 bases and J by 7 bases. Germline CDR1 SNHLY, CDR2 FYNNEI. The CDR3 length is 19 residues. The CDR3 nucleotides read TGTGCCAGCAGTGGCGATACTAGCGGGAGGTCCCGCCCGGACGGGGAGCTGTTTTTT. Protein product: CASSGDTSGRSRPDGELFF.

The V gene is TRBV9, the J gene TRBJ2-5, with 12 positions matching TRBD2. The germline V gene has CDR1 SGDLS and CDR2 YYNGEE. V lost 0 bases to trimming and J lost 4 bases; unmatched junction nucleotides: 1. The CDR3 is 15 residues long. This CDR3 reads CASSVASGRVETQYF. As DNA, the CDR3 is TGTGCCAGCAGCGTAGCTAGCGGGAGGGTAGAGACCCAGTACTTC.

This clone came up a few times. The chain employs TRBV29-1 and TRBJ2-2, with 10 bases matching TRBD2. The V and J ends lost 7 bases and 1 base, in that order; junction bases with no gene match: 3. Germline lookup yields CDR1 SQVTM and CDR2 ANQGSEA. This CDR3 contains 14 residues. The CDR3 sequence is CSGRTSGNTGELFF. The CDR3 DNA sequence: TGCAGCGGGAGGACTAGCGGGAACACCGGGGAGCTGTTTTTT.

The CDR3 is CASSFAGGGQGSYNEQFF. The CDR3 nucleotides read TGTGCCAGCAGCTTCGCCGGGGGGGGACAGGGTTCCTACAATGAGCAGTTCTTC. The V and J genes are TRBV7-2 and TRBJ2-1; tentatively, D is TRBD1 (9 bases). Deletions cut 3 bases from V and 1 base from J, with 19 bases between. This CDR3 has 18 amino acids. CDR1 is SGHTA and CDR2 is FQGNSA in the germline V gene.

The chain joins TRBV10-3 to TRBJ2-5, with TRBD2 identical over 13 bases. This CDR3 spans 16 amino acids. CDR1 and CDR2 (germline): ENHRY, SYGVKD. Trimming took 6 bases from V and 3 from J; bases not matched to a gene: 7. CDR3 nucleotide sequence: TGTGCCATCAGGGGGGCACTAGCGGGAGGGGAAGAGACCCAGTACTTC. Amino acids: CAIRGALAGGEETQYF.

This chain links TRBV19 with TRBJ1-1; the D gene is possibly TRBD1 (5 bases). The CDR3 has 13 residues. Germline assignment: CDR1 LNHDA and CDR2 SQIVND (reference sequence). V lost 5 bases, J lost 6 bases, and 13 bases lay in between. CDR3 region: CASSFLPGPEAFF. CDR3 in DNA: TGTGCCAGTAGTTTTCTTCCGGGGCCTGAAGCTTTCTTT.

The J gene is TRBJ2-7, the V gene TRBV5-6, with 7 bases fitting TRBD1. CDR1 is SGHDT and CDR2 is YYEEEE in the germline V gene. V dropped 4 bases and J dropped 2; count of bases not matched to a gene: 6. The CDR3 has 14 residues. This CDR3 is CASSPQGLAYEQYF. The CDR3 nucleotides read TGTGCCAGCAGCCCACAGGGGCTCGCCTACGAGCAGTACTTC.

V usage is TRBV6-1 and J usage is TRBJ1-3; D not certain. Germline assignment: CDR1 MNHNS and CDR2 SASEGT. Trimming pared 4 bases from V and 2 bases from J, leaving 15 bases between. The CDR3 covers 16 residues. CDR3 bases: TGTGCCAGCAGTGCCAAAGGGAATCGTCCTGGAAACACCATATATTTT. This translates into CASSAKGNRPGNTIYF.

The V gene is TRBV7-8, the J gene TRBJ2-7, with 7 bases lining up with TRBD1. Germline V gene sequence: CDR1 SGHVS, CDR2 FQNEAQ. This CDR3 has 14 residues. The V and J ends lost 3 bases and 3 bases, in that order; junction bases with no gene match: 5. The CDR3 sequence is CASSFIGGDYEQYF. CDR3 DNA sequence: TGTGCCAGCAGCTTCATAGGGGGCGACTACGAGCAGTACTTC. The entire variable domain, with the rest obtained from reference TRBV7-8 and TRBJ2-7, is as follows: GAGVSQSPRYKVAKRGQDVALRCDPISGHVSLFWYQQALGQGPEFLTYFQNEAQLDKSGLPSDRFFAERPEGSVSTLKIQRTQQEDSAVYLCASSFIGGDYEQYFGPGTRLTVT.

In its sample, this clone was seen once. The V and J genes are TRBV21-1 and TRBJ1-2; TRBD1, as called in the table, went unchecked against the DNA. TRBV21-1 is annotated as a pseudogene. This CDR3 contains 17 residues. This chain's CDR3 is CASISGTGLPTSYGYTF. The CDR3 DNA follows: TGTGCCAGCATCTCCGGGACAGGGTTACCCACTAGCTATGGCTACACCTTC.

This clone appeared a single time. The chain's CDR3 is CASSEGGLTMNTEAFF. The DNA for the CDR3 is TGTGCCAGCAGCGAGGGGGGTTTAACGATGAACACTGAAGCTTTCTTT. The V gene is TRBV9, the J gene TRBJ1-1, with D maybe TRBD1 (6 bases). Trimming shortened V by 3 bases and J by 0 bases, and 15 bases separated the two germline ends. The CDR3 length is 16 residues. Per the germline V gene, CDR1 is SGDLS and CDR2 is YYNGEE.

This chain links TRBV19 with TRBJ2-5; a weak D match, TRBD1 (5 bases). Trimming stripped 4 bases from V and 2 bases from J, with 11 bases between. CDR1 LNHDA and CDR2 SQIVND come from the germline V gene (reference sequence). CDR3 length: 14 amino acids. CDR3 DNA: TGTGCCAGTAGTACCCAGACAGCGCAAGAGACCCAGTACTTC. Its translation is CASSTQTAQETQYF.

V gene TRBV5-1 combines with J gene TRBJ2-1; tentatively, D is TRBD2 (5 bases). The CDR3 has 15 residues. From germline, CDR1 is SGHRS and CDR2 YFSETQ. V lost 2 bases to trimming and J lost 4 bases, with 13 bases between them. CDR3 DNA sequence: TGCGCCAGCAGCTTACCTAGCCCGAATTACAATGAGCAGTTCTTC. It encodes CASSLPSPNYNEQFF.

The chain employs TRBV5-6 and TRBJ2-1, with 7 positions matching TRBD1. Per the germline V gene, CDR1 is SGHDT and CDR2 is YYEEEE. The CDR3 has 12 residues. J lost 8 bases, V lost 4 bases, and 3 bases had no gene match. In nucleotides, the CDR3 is TGTGCCAGCAGCAAGCAGGGGGATGAGCAGTTCTTC. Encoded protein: CASSKQGDEQFF.

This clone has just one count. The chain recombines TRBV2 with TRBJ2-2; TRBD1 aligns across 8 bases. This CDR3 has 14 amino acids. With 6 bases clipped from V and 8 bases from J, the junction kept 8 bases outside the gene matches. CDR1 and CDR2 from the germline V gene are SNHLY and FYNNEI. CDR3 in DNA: TGTGCCAGCAGCGCGGACAGGGCGGGGGGGGAGCTGTTTTTT. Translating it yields CASSADRAGGELFF. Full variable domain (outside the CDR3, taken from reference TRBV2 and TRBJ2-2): EPEVTQTPSHQVTQMGQEVILRCVPISNHLYFYWYRQILGQKVEFLVSFYNNEISEKSEIFDDQFSVERPDGSNFTLKIRSTKLEDSAMYFCASSADRAGGELFFGEGSRLTVL.

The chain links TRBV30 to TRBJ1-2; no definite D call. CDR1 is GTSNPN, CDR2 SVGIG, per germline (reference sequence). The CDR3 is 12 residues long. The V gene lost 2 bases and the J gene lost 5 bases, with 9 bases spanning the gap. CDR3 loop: CAWSPEWYGYTF. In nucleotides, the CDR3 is TGTGCCTGGAGTCCAGAGTGGTATGGCTACACCTTC.

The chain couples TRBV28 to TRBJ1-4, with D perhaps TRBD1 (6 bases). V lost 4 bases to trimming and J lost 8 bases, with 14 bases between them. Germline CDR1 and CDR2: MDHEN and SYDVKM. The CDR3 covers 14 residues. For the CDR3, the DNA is TGTGCCAGCAGTTCTAGGGCAGGGGTAGAAAAACTGTTTTTT. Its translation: CASSSRAGVEKLFF.

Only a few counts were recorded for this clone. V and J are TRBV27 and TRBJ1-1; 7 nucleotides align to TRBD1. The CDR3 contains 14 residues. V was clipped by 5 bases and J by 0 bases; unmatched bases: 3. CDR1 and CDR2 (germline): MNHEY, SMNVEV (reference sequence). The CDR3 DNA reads TGTGCCAGCAGTGTGGACAGGCTGAACACTGAAGCTTTCTTT. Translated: CASSVDRLNTEAFF.

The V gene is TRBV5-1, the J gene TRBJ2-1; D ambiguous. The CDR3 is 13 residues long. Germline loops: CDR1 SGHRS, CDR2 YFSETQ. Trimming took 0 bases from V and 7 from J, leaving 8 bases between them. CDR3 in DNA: TGCGCCAGCAGCTTGGAGCTAGGTAATGAGCAGTTCTTC. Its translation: CASSLELGNEQFF. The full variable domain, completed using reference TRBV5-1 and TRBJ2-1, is KAGVTQTPRYLIKTRGQQVTLSCSPISGHRSVSWYQQTPGQGLQFLFEYFSETQRNKGNFPGRFSGRQFSNSRSEMNVSTLELGDSALYLCASSLELGNEQFFGPGTRLTVL.

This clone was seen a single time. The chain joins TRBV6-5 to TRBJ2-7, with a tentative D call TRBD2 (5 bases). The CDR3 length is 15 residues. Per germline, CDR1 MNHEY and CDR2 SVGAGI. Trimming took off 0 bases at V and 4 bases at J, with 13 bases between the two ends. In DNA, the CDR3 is TGTGCCAGCAGTTACTCTGCTAGCCCGGCTTACGAGCAGTACTTC. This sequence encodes CASSYSASPAYEQYF.

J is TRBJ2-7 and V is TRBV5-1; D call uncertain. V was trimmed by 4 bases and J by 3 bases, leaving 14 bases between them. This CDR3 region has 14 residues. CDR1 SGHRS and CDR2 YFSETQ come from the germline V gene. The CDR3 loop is CASSVDRTLYEQYF. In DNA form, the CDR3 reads TGCGCCAGCAGCGTGGACCGGACCCTCTACGAGCAGTACTTC.

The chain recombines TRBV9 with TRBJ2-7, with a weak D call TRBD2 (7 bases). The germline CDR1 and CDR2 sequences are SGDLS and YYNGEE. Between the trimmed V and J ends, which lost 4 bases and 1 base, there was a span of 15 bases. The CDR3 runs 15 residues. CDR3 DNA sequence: TGTGCCAGCAGCCCCTTGGGGGGGGCTTCCTACGAGCAGTACTTC. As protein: CASSPLGGASYEQYF.

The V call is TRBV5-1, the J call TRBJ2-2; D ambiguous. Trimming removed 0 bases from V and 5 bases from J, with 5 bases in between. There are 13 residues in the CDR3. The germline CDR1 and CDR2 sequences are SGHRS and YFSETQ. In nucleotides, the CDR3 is TGCGCCAGCAGCTTGGCGTCAACCGGGGAGCTGTTTTTT. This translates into CASSLASTGELFF.

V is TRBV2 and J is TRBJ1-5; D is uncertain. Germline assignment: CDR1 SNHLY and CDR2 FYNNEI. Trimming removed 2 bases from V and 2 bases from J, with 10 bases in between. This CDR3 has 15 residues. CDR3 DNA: TGTGCCAGCAGTGAATACGGGGTGGGCAATCAGCCCCAGCATTTT. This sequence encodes CASSEYGVGNQPQHF.

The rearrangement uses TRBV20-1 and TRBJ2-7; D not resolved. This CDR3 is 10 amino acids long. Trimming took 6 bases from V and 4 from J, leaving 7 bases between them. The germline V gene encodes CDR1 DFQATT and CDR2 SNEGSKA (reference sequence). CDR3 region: CSALVYEQYF. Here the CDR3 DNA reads TGCAGTGCCCTCGTATACGAGCAGTACTTC.